The present entry profiles one T cell receptor (beta chain) with its context. The data were obtained in a study of cytomegalovirus exposure and HLA in healthy donors. The PCR had 60 Vbeta and 13 Jbeta primers. Generated by immunoSEQ multiplex PCR, the TCRdb table keeps only in-frame clones and is missing some. The table includes some 150,000 clones, roughly 87% detected once. J gave up 0 bases and V 4 bases, and 5 bases lay outside the gene matches. There are 15 residues in the CDR3. CDR1 is MGHDK and CDR2 is SYGVNS in the germline V gene. This sequence originates from a man in his thirties or forties in good health and CMV-seropositive. The sample consisted of PBMCs. This rearrangement joins TRBV25-1 to TRBJ2-7; 8 bases are shared with TRBD1. The CDR3 DNA follows: TGTGCCAGCAGTGGTAACAGGGGGAGCTCCTACGAGCAGTACTTC. Protein sequence: CASSGNRGSSYEQYF.